This entry lists 32 T cell receptor beta chains sequenced from one sample in a study of blood T cell repertoires in COVID-19 (dated by TCRdb to about 2020). The library was prepared using the immunoSEQ multiplex PCR assay. The source is immuneACCESS, and TCRdb retained only in-frame sequences with V and J called. Part of the clones is not carried over; for the studies checked, unresolved V genes explain less than half of this, and the remainder is unexplained. Here the sample has about 210,000 clones; around 91% occur a single time. Jointly, the top ten make up under 5.5% of the sample. Material for sequencing was peripheral blood. The receptor source for this set is a woman aged 40 to 50 with acute or convalescent COVID-19.

J is TRBJ2-1 and V is TRBV9, with 9 bases identical to TRBD2. Germline V gene lookup returns CDR1 SGDLS and CDR2 YYNGEE. The trim removed 3 bases at V and 7 bases at J, leaving 5 bases unmatched. The length of the CDR3 is 14 residues. The CDR3 DNA is TGTGCCAGCAGCGGGCGGGGGGGAGCGAATGAGCAGTTCTTC. It specifies CASSGRGGANEQFF.

V is TRBV9 and J is TRBJ1-5; perhaps TRBD1 as D (5 bases). Germline V gives CDR1 SGDLS, CDR2 YYNGEE. The length of the CDR3 is 14 residues. The V end lost 3 bases, the J end lost 8 bases, and 15 bases lay between the germline ends. CDR3 amino acids: CASSEFTGLEPQHF. CDR3 DNA: TGTGCCAGCAGCGAATTCACAGGTCTAGAGCCCCAGCATTTT.

V is TRBV5-5 and J is TRBJ1-6; TRBD1 agrees at 8 bases. V shed 4 bases and J 8 bases; nucleotides not matched to a gene: 14. This CDR3 region has 17 residues. Germline CDR1 is SGHKS and CDR2 is YYEKEE (reference sequence). The DNA for the CDR3 is TGTGCCAGCAGCCCGGGACAGGAGGCGGTTCGGGATTCACCCCTCCACTTT. Protein product: CASSPGQEAVRDSPLHF. The full variable domain, completed using reference TRBV5-5 and TRBJ1-6, is DAGVTQSPTHLIKTRGQQVTLRCSPISGHKSVSWYQQVLGQGPQFIFQYYEKEERGRGNFPDRFSARQFPNYSSELNVNALLLGDSALYLCASSPGQEAVRDSPLHFGNGTRLTVT.

The chain uses TRBV2 and TRBJ1-5; D remains unclear. Trimming pared 7 bases from V and 0 bases from J, leaving 10 bases between. CDR3 length: 14 residues. CDR1 and CDR2 (germline): SNHLY, FYNNEI. The CDR3 sequence: CASTLQYSNQPQHF. The CDR3 DNA sequence: TGTGCCAGCACTTTGCAGTATAGCAATCAGCCCCAGCATTTT.

The chain has TRBV6-6 and TRBJ1-5; D gene ambiguous. The CDR3 length is 15 residues. Germline V gene sequence: CDR1 MNHNY, CDR2 SVGAGI (reference sequence). Trimming removed 6 bases at V and 1 base at J, with 13 bases between. The CDR3 region has the DNA TGTGCCAGCAGCAGTTACCCCGGGAGCAATCAGCCCCAGCATTTT. Protein product: CASSSYPGSNQPQHF.

The chain recombines TRBV4-1 with TRBJ2-1; possibly TRBD1 for D (6 bases). V gave up 1 base and J gave up 8 bases, with 15 bases separating them. From germline, CDR1 is MGHRA and CDR2 YSYEKL. The CDR3 length is 15 residues. The CDR3 region is CASSQAPKNRDEQFF. The CDR3 bases are TGCGCCAGCAGCCAAGCCCCCAAAAACAGGGATGAGCAGTTCTTC.

The chain recombines TRBV6-6 with TRBJ1-5; TRBD1 is a possible D gene (6 bases). The CDR3 covers 13 residues. Germline lookup yields CDR1 MNHNY and CDR2 SVGAGI (reference sequence). Trimming took off 5 bases at V and 7 bases at J, with 12 bases between the two ends. Here the CDR3 DNA reads TGTGCCAGCAGTACGGGGGGCAGACAGCCCCAGCATTTT. Its translation: CASSTGGRQPQHF.

This clone occurred once. This chain uses TRBV25-1 with TRBJ2-1; D might be TRBD1 (6 bases). The CDR3 has 13 amino acids. Germline lookup yields CDR1 MGHDK and CDR2 SYGVNS. V was shortened by 4 bases and J by 7 bases, with 11 bases between the two germline ends. The CDR3 sequence is CASSATTGNEQFF. The CDR3 nucleotides are TGTGCCAGCAGTGCTACCACAGGGAATGAGCAGTTCTTC.

V is TRBV10-3 and J is TRBJ1-3, with D perhaps matching TRBD1 (6 bases). The V end lost 6 bases, the J end lost 1 base, and 13 bases lay between the germline ends. CDR1 is ENHRY and CDR2 is SYGVKD in the germline V gene. The CDR3 contains 15 residues. DNA of the CDR3: TGTGCCATCAGCCCGCAGGGGCGGTCTGGAAACACCATATATTTT. Protein sequence: CAISPQGRSGNTIYF.

The V gene is TRBV2, the J gene TRBJ2-2; D might be TRBD1 (6 bases). CDR3 size: 16 residues. CDR1 is SNHLY, CDR2 FYNNEI, per germline. V was clipped by 7 bases and J by 0 bases, with 15 bases between them. For the CDR3, the DNA is TGTGCCAGCAACGGTCGGACAGCCTCGAACACCGGGGAGCTGTTTTTT. It is translated as CASNGRTASNTGELFF.

The chain recombines TRBV5-1 with TRBJ1-6; a weak D match, TRBD1 (5 bases). CDR3 length: 16 residues. Germline CDR1 is SGHRS and CDR2 is YFSETQ. Trimming left V 4 bases short and J 7 bases short, with 18 bases between. The CDR3 DNA follows: TGCGCCAGCAGCCCTCGAGGAGGGACGTTCAATTCACCCCTCCACTTT. Translation: CASSPRGGTFNSPLHF.

The V and J genes are TRBV2 and TRBJ1-1; 7 nucleotides match TRBD1. V lost 6 bases and J lost 6; bases outside the gene matches: 7. Germline loops: CDR1 SNHLY, CDR2 FYNNEI. The CDR3 has 13 residues. Here the CDR3 DNA reads TGTGCCAGCAGGAGAGACAGGGTTTCTGAAGCTTTCTTT. This codes for CASRRDRVSEAFF.

V gene TRBV14 combines with J gene TRBJ1-2; 7 bases line up with TRBD1. The V gene's germline CDR1 is SGHDN and CDR2 FVKESK. With V trimmed by 1 base and J by 11 bases, 4 bases remained unmatched. CDR3 length: 12 amino acids. The CDR3 sequence: CASSQAGGLYTF. The CDR3 DNA reads TGTGCCAGCAGCCAAGCAGGGGGGTTATACACCTTC.

The V and J genes are TRBV11-2 and TRBJ2-3; D unclear. V dropped 1 base and J dropped 2 bases, with 13 bases sitting between them. This CDR3 is built from 16 residues. Germline V gene lookup returns CDR1 SGHAT and CDR2 FQNNGV. CDR3 bases: TGTGCCAGCAGCTTAGGGGCAAACCTCCTCACAGATACGCAGTATTTT. Encoded protein: CASSLGANLLTDTQYF.

In DNA, the CDR3 is TGTGCCAGCAGCGTAGCGGGGACAGCCTACAATGAGCAGTTCTTC. Its protein is CASSVAGTAYNEQFF. The chain recombines TRBV9 with TRBJ2-1, with 7 bases that match TRBD1. The V and J ends lost 0 bases and 2 bases, in that order; junction bases with no gene match: 2. This CDR3 is 15 amino acids long. Germline values: CDR1 SGDLS, CDR2 YYNGEE.

CDR3 nucleotide sequence: TGTGCCAGCAGCCCATCACAGGTGGTGAACACTGAAGCTTTCTTT. Amino acids: CASSPSQVVNTEAFF. The V and J genes are TRBV5-4 and TRBJ1-1, with D maybe TRBD1 (5 bases). Deletions cut 4 bases from V and 0 bases from J, with 13 bases between. Germline V gives CDR1 SGHNT, CDR2 YYREEE (reference sequence). The CDR3 covers 15 residues.

The J gene is TRBJ1-3, the V gene TRBV12-3 or TRBV12-4, with D possibly TRBD1 on 5 matching bases. There are 13 residues in the CDR3. Between the trimmed V and J ends, which lost 8 bases and 3 bases, there was a span of 11 bases. CDR3 nucleotides: TGTGCCAGCCGGGGGTCCTTTGGAAACACCATATATTTT. This translates into CASRGSFGNTIYF.

This chain uses TRBV5-4 with TRBJ2-3; 7 bases are a match to TRBD2. The CDR3 consists of 15 residues. The junction had 6 bases not matched to a gene; V was cut back by 4 bases and J by 1 base. Germline CDR1 and CDR2: SGHNT and YYREEE (reference sequence). Here the CDR3 reads CASSPGGTGTDTQYF. The CDR3 coding sequence is TGTGCCAGCAGCCCCGGGGGGACTGGCACAGATACGCAGTATTTT.

The genes are TRBV6-6 and TRBJ1-4; 7 bases line up with TRBD1. V shed 6 bases and J 2 bases; nucleotides not matched to a gene: 6. The length of the CDR3 is 15 residues. The germline CDR1 and CDR2 sequences are MNHNY and SVGAGI (reference sequence). DNA for the CDR3: TGTGCCAGCAGGGATCAGGGGGTGACTAATGAAAAACTGTTTTTT. This encodes CASRDQGVTNEKLFF.

This rearrangement joins TRBV3-1 (or the pseudogene TRBV3-2) to TRBJ2-7, with D tentatively TRBD1 (6 bases). In germline, CDR1 is LGHDT, CDR2 YNNKEL (reference sequence). Trimming shortened V by 7 bases and J by 0 bases, and 19 bases separated the two germline ends. CDR3 length: 16 amino acids. The CDR3 region has the DNA TGTGCCAGCATCGTAACGACAGGCAAAAGCTCCTACGAGCAGTACGTC. This encodes CASIVTTGKSSYEQYV.

The V and J genes are TRBV1 and TRBJ2-5; the DNA was not compared with TRBD2, the D call given in the table. TRBV1 is flagged as a pseudogene. The CDR3 has 17 residues. Here the CDR3 reads CTSSPPEALAPEETQYF. The CDR3 DNA reads as TGCACCAGCAGCCCCCCCGAGGCCCTAGCGCCCGAAGAGACCCAGTACTTC.

The V gene is TRBV5-1, the J gene TRBJ2-1; D gene unclear. Trimming shortened V by 1 base and J by 8 bases, and 4 bases separated the two germline ends. CDR1 and CDR2 from the germline V gene are SGHRS and YFSETQ. This CDR3 is 11 amino acids long. The CDR3 is CASSLLDEQFF. CDR3 sequence (DNA): TGCGCCAGCAGCTTGCTCGATGAGCAGTTCTTC.

This clone was seen more than once but under ten times. The chain is built from TRBV19 and TRBJ2-7, with unresolved D. The germline gives CDR1 LNHDA, CDR2 SQIVND (reference sequence). V was pared by 7 bases and J by 9 bases, with 10 bases between. This CDR3 is 10 amino acids long. CDR3 bases: TGTGCCAGTAAAATGACTGTGCAGTACGTC. This encodes CASKMTVQYV.

CDR3 bases: TGTGCCAGCAGCACCGGGACAGCGGACGAGCAGTACGTC. It specifies CASSTGTADEQYV. V gene TRBV5-6 combines with J gene TRBJ2-7; TRBD1 matches at 7 bases. CDR3 length: 13 residues. V gave up 4 bases and J gave up 5 bases; unmatched junction bases: 6. Germline CDR1 is SGHDT and CDR2 is YYEEEE.

CDR3: CATSESTENTGELFF. Here the CDR3 DNA reads TGTGCCACCAGTGAATCGACAGAGAACACCGGGGAGCTGTTTTTT. This chain joins TRBV24-1 and TRBJ2-2; maybe TRBD1 (5 bases). V was trimmed by 4 bases and J by 1 base, leaving 9 bases between them. This CDR3 is built from 15 residues. Germline V gene lookup returns CDR1 KGHDR and CDR2 SFDVKD.

The genes are TRBV19 and TRBJ1-2; a weak D match, TRBD1 (5 bases). The CDR3 is 15 amino acids. V gave up 6 bases and J gave up 5 bases, with 19 bases separating them. Looked up from germline, CDR1 is LNHDA and CDR2 is SQIVND (reference sequence). This CDR3 reads CASRDDGQNLYGYTF. The CDR3 coding sequence is TGTGCCAGTAGGGATGACGGACAAAATCTTTATGGCTACACCTTC.

V gene TRBV12-3 or TRBV12-4 combines with J gene TRBJ2-2; 7 nucleotides agree with TRBD2. Losses at the gene ends were 7 bases for V and 7 bases for J; bases not matched to a gene: 6. This CDR3 is built from 13 residues. The CDR3 nucleotides read TGTGCCAGCAACATGGCGGGGGTCGGGGAGCTGTTTTTT. Its translation: CASNMAGVGELFF.

The V and J genes are TRBV7-2 and TRBJ2-5; 9 bases match TRBD2. The CDR3 loop spans 16 amino acids. The J segment lost 1 base and the V segment lost 6 bases, leaving 9 bases of the junction unmatched. CDR1 SGHTA and CDR2 FQGNSA come from the germline V gene. The CDR3 coding sequence is TGTGCCAGCAGTTCCTTACCGGGACTAGCCCAAGAGACCCAGTACTTC. Its translation is CASSSLPGLAQETQYF.

This sequence joins TRBV5-4 and TRBJ2-7; a weak D match, TRBD1 (6 bases). Germline assignment: CDR1 SGHNT and CDR2 YYREEE (reference sequence). V gave up 4 bases and J gave up 0 bases, with 14 bases separating them. CDR3 length: 15 amino acids. This chain's CDR3 is CASSRYDRSSYEQYV. CDR3 coding DNA: TGTGCCAGCAGCCGTTACGACAGGAGCTCCTACGAGCAGTACGTC.

The chain uses TRBV6-1 and TRBJ2-3; TRBD1 is a possible D gene (5 bases). The CDR3 runs to 16 residues. Germline loops: CDR1 MNHNS, CDR2 SASEGT. The germline V and J ends were trimmed by 0 bases and 0 bases, with 10 bases remaining between them. The CDR3 loop is CASSEAPGPSTDTQYF. As DNA, the CDR3 is TGTGCCAGCAGTGAAGCGCCAGGGCCGAGCACAGATACGCAGTATTTT.

This rearrangement joins TRBV11-2 to TRBJ2-1; the D is unclear. V was clipped by 1 base and J by 9 bases, with 10 bases between them. CDR1 is SGHAT and CDR2 is FQNNGV in the germline V gene. The CDR3 contains 13 residues. The CDR3 DNA sequence: TGTGCCAGCAGCTTAGGCGGCTCTCTTGAGCAGTTCTTC. Its protein product is CASSLGGSLEQFF.

The chain has TRBV4-1 and TRBJ2-1; D might be TRBD1 (6 bases). V was trimmed by 3 bases and J by 6 bases, leaving 15 bases between them. This CDR3 spans 15 amino acids. Germline CDR1 MGHRA, CDR2 YSYEKL. In DNA form, the CDR3 reads TGCGCCAGCAGCCAGGATCGACAGGTTACCAATGAGCAGTTCTTC. It encodes CASSQDRQVTNEQFF.